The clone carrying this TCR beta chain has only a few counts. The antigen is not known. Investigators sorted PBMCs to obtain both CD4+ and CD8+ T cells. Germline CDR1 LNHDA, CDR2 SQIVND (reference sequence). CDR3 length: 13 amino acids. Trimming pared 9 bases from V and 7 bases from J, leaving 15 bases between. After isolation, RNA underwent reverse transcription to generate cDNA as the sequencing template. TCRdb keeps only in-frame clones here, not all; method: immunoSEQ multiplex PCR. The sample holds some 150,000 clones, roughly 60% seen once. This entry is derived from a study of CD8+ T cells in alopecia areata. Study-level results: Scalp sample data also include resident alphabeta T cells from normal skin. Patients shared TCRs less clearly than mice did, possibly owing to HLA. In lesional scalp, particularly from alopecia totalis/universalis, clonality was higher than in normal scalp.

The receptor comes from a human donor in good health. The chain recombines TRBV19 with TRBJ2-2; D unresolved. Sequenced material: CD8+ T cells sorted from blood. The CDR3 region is CASRTQPIGELFF. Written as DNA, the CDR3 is TGTGCCAGCCGGACCCAACCAATCGGGGAGCTGTTTTTT.